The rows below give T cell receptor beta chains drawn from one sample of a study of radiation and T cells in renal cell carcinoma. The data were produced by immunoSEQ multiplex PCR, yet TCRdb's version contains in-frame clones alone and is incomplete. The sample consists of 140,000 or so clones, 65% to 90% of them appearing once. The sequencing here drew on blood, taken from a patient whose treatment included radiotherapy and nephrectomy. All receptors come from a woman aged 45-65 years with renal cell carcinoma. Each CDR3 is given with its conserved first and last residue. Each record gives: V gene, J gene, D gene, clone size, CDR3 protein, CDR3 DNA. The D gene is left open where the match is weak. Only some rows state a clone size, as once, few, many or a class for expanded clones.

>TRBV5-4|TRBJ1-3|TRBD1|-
CASSLDRGYGNTIYF
TGTGCCAGCAGCTTGGACAGGGGTTATGGAAACACCATATATTTT
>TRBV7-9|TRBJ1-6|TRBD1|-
CASTRNLDRGDSPLHF
TGTGCCAGCACGAGAAACCTGGACAGGGGTGATTCACCCCTCCACTTT
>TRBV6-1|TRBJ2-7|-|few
CASSDLMTRNFGGEQYF
TGTGCCAGCAGTGATCTGATGACTAGGAACTTTGGGGGCGAGCAGTACTTC
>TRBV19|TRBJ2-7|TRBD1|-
CASSWDRSYEQYF
TGTGCCAGTAGCTGGGACAGGTCCTACGAGCAGTACTTC
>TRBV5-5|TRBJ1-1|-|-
CASRFGQQNTEAFF
TGTGCCAGCAGGTTCGGCCAGCAGAACACTGAAGCTTTCTTT
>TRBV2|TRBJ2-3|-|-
CASTLAGLRDTQYF
TGTGCCAGCACCTTGGCCGGTTTACGAGATACGCAGTATTTT
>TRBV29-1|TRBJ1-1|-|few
CSIDSRGEGTEAFF
TGCAGCATAGACAGTCGAGGGGAAGGAACTGAAGCTTTCTTT
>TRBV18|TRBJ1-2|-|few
CASSPASGNYGYTF
TGTGCCAGCTCACCCGCCTCGGGTAACTATGGCTACACCTTC
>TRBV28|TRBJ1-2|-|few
CASRTTTGYNYGYTF
TGTGCCAGCAGGACTACCACAGGATATAACTATGGCTACACCTTC
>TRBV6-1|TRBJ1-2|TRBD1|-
CATYMGQGRIYGYTF
TGTGCCACCTATATGGGACAGGGGAGGATCTATGGCTACACCTTC
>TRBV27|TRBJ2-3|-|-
CASSLLSVTDTQYF
TGTGCCAGCAGTTTATTGTCAGTCACAGATACGCAGTATTTT
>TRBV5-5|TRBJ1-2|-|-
CASSPSAGAAGYGYTF
TGTGCCAGCAGCCCCTCTGCGGGGGCAGCAGGGTATGGCTACACCTTC
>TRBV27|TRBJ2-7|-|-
CASSLVSASSYEQYF
TGTGCCAGCAGCTTGGTCAGCGCCAGCTCCTACGAGCAGTACTTC
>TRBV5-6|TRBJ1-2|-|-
CASSLALEEGFVYGYTF
TGTGCCAGCAGCTTGGCTCTGGAGGAGGGCTTCGTCTATGGCTACACCTTC
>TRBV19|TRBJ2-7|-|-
CASSPGPASYEQYF
TGTGCCAGTAGTCCGGGGCCCGCCTCCTACGAGCAGTACTTC
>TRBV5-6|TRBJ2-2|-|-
CASSEVQIRYTGELFF
TGTGCCAGCAGCGAGGTGCAAATCAGGTACACCGGGGAGCTGTTTTTT
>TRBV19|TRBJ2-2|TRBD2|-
CASSILAEYPDTGELFF
TGTGCCAGTAGTATACTAGCGGAATACCCTGACACCGGGGAGCTGTTTTTT
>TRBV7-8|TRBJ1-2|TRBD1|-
CASSPNPFRDRAGYTF
TGTGCCAGCAGCCCCAACCCCTTCCGGGACAGGGCTGGCTACACCTTC
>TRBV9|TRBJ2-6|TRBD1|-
CASSVRTGSGANVLTF
TGTGCCAGCAGCGTACGGACAGGCTCTGGGGCCAACGTCCTGACTTTC
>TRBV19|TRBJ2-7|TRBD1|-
CASSADRDLYF
TGTGCCAGTAGTGCCGACAGGGATCTGTACTTC
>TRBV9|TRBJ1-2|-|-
CASSVEGVTGYGYTF
TGTGCCAGCAGCGTAGAGGGGGTGACGGGCTATGGCTACACCTTC
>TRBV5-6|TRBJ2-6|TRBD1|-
CASSILGTGVAGANVLTF
TGTGCCAGCAGCATTCTAGGGACAGGGGTGGCTGGGGCCAACGTCCTGACTTTC
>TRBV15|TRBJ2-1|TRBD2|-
CATSRELAGGIGEGYEQFF
TGTGCCACCAGCAGAGAGCTAGCGGGAGGGATTGGCGAAGGTTATGAGCAGTTCTTC
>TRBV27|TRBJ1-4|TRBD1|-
CASSHRDRANEKLFF
TGTGCCAGCAGTCACCGGGACAGGGCTAATGAAAAACTGTTTTTT
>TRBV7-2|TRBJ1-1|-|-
CATHERGLTEAFF
TGTGCCACCCACGAGAGGGGCCTCACTGAAGCTTTCTTT
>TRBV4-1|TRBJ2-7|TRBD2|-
CASSPTSEAYEQYF
TGCGCCAGCAGCCCCACTAGCGAGGCCTACGAGCAGTACTTC
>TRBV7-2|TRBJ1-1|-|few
CASSIPGGYTEAFF
TGTGCCAGCAGCATCCCGGGGGGGTACACTGAAGCTTTCTTT
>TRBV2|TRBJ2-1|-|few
CASIPLAKDRESYNEQFF
TGTGCCAGCATACCCCTAGCCAAGGACCGAGAGAGTTACAATGAGCAGTTCTTC
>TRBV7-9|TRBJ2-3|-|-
CASRPTSSADTQYF
TGTGCCAGCAGACCCACTAGCAGTGCGGATACGCAGTATTTT
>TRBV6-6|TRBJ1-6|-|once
CASSYSPINSPLHF
TGTGCCAGCAGTTACTCCCCGATTAATTCACCCCTCCACTTT
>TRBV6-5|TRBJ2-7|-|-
CASSYRPVSYEQYF
TGTGCCAGCAGTTACCGACCGGTATCCTACGAGCAGTACTTC
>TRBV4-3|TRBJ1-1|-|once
CASSQDLGTEAFF
TGCGCCAGCAGCCAAGATCTGGGCACTGAAGCTTTCTTT
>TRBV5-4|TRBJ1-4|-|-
CAAKSATNEKLFF
TGTGCCGCTAAATCCGCAACTAATGAAAAACTGTTTTTT
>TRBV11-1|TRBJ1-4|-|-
CASSLRGPLGRGFEKLFF
TGTGCCAGCAGCTTAAGGGGTCCGTTGGGACGGGGGTTTGAAAAACTGTTTTTT
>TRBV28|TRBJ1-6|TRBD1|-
CASLSLRYDRGLSPLHF
TGTGCCAGCCTCAGTCTCAGATATGACAGGGGGCTTTCACCCCTCCACTTT
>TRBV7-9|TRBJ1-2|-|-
CASSSRQTYGYTF
TGTGCCAGCAGCTCCCGACAGACTTATGGCTACACCTTC
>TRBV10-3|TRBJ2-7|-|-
CAIRSPQTYEQYF
TGTGCCATCAGATCTCCACAGACCTACGAGCAGTACTTC
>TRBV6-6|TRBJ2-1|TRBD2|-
CASRERLAGGHEQFF
TGTGCCAGCAGGGAACGACTAGCGGGAGGACATGAGCAGTTCTTC
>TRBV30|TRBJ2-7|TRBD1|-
CAWSVLGQGAYEQYF
TGTGCCTGGAGTGTCCTTGGTCAGGGGGCCTACGAGCAGTACTTC
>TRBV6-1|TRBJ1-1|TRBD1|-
CASKTGEVTEAFF
TGTGCCAGCAAAACAGGGGAGGTAACTGAAGCTTTCTTT
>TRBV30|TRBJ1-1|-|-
CALERNTEAFF
TGTGCTCTGGAGAGGAACACTGAAGCTTTCTTT
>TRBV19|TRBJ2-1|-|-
CASSTSGHPVNEQFF
TGTGCCAGTAGTACATCGGGACACCCAGTGAATGAGCAGTTCTTC
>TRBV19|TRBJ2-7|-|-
CASSVGTNRLGYEQYF
TGTGCCAGTAGTGTCGGGACCAATCGACTGGGGTACGAGCAGTACTTC
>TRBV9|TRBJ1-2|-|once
CASSVVGDANYGYTF
TGTGCCAGCAGCGTAGTAGGGGACGCTAACTATGGCTACACCTTC
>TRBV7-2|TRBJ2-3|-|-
CASSLGQEDTQYF
TGTGCCAGCAGCTTAGGTCAGGAGGATACGCAGTATTTT
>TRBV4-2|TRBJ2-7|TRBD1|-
CASSQESRDREPLAEQYF
TGTGCCAGCAGCCAAGAGTCCCGCGACAGGGAACCACTTGCCGAGCAGTACTTC
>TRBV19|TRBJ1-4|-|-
CASKRNEKLFF
TGTGCCAGTAAGCGGAATGAAAAACTGTTTTTT
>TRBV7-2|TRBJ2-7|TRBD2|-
CASSLGLAGGREQYF
TGTGCCAGCAGCTTAGGACTAGCGGGAGGGCGGGAGCAGTACTTC
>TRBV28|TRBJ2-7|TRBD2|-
CASSLTLGTNSYEQYF
TGTGCCAGCAGTTTAACATTGGGGACTAATAGCTACGAGCAGTACTTC
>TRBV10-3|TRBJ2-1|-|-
CAIRPDASGEQFF
TGTGCCATCAGACCGGATGCTTCGGGTGAGCAGTTCTTC
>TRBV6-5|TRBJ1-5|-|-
CASSPPHRAPPQHF
TGTGCCAGCAGTCCTCCCCACCGGGCCCCCCCCCAGCATTTT
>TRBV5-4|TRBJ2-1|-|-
CASSLDLEGGNEQFF
TGTGCCAGCAGCTTGGACCTGGAGGGCGGCAATGAGCAGTTCTTC
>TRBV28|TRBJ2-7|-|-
CASSLGGARLYEQYF
TGTGCCAGCAGTTTAGGGGGGGCACGCCTTTACGAGCAGTACTTC
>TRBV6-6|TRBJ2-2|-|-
CASSDPPSGGELFF
TGTGCCAGCAGTGACCCCCCAAGTGGCGGGGAGCTGTTTTTT
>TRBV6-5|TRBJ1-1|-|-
CASSYSSAETEAFF
TGTGCCAGCAGTTACTCGTCGGCAGAGACTGAAGCTTTCTTT
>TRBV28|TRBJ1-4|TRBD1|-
CASRFGDRGGEKLFF
TGTGCCAGCAGGTTTGGGGACAGGGGCGGCGAAAAACTGTTTTTT
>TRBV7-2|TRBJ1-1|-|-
CASSLVPGMTEAFF
TGTGCCAGCAGCTTAGTCCCGGGGATGACTGAAGCTTTCTTT